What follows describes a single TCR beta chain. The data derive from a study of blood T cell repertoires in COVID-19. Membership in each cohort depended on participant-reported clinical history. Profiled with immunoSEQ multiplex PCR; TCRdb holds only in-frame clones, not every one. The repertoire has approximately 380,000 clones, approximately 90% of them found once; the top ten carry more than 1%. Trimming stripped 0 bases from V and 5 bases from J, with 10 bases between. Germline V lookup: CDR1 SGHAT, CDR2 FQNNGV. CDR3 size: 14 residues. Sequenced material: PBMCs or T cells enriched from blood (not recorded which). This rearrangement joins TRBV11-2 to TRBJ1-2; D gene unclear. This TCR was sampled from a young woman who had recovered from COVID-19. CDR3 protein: CASSLDNSKYGYTF. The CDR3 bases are TGTGCCAGCAGCTTAGATAACAGCAAATATGGCTACACCTTC.